The clone carrying this T cell receptor beta chain was observed a few times. Antigen unknown. One entry per CDR3 protein, called by TCRdb with MiXCR from the reads. Of about 920,000 distinct CDR3 sequences in the sample, roughly 30% were seen once. This record belongs to a study of T cell repertoires in cytomegalovirus infection. The germline CDR1 and CDR2 sequences are SGHTA and FQGNSA. The CDR3 is 17 amino acids. Trimming removed 2 bases from V and 1 base from J; junction bases left unmatched: 5. The chain uses TRBV7-2 and TRBJ2-1; 10 nucleotides align to TRBD2. The clonotype originates from a human donor in good health (CMV status not recorded). Some clones in this sample may be carry-over from other donors' samples. The source was cultured CD8+ T cells from PBMCs, collected from culture after CMV antigen stimulation. CDR3 sequence reads: CASSLRTSGASYNEQFF. DNA for the CDR3: TGTGCCAGCAGCTTAAGGACTAGCGGCGCTTCCTACAATGAGCAGTTCTTC.